This T cell receptor beta chain emerged from a study of shared T cell receptors in the human thymus. Sequenced by immunoSEQ multiplex PCR; TCRdb stores in-frame clones only, minus some. Among about 710,000 clones, around 87% were seen once, and the ten largest hold 0.0094%. The CDR3 contains 24 residues. The trim removed 0 bases at V and 5 bases at J, leaving 26 bases unmatched. CDR1 and CDR2 (germline): SGDLS, YYNGEE. These data also featured in a second study, about human thymus T cells. That study adds: The donors were infants in Finland with congenital heart defects, otherwise immunologically healthy. The study used thymus tissue resected during corrective heart surgery. Biased V and J segment usage appeared in thymus and peripheral blood.

Sequencing used thymocytes. The sequence derives from a boy in the first two years of life with a congenital heart defect. The chain employs TRBV9 and TRBJ2-2, with 12 bases matching TRBD1. The CDR3 here is CASSVDQPWLGTGGWSPYTGELFF. DNA of the CDR3: TGTGCCAGCAGCGTAGACCAGCCCTGGCTCGGGACAGGGGGCTGGTCCCCATATACCGGGGAGCTGTTTTTT.